Reported below is one T cell receptor beta chain. What it recognizes is unknown. The germline V gene encodes CDR1 SGHVS and CDR2 FQNEAQ. The length of the CDR3 is 18 residues. V gave up 1 base and J gave up 1 base; unmatched junction bases: 8. Assay: immunoSEQ multiplex PCR; the TCRdb copy retains only in-frame clones and omits some. The sample comprises around 94,000 clones, 85% to 95% of which are singletons, and 0.85% to 0.95% rests with the top ten. The data stem from a study of cytomegalovirus exposure and HLA in healthy donors. Study-wide findings and caveats: Most TCR sequences were uncommon, yet certain public TCRs appeared in many donors. First-cohort TCR clusters tended to co-occur in the approximately 130 validation repertoires, a later analysis found. The listing of 150 to 200 TCR beta chains classed them as cytomegalovirus-associated.

The source material was PBMCs. The chain couples TRBV7-8 to TRBJ2-1; 9 nucleotides line up with TRBD2. This receptor was obtained from a woman under 30 in good health and CMV-seronegative. In DNA, the CDR3 is TGTGCCAGCAGCTTAGAAGGCGGGAGGGCCCAATCCTACAATGAGCAGTTCTTC. Residues: CASSLEGGRAQSYNEQFF.